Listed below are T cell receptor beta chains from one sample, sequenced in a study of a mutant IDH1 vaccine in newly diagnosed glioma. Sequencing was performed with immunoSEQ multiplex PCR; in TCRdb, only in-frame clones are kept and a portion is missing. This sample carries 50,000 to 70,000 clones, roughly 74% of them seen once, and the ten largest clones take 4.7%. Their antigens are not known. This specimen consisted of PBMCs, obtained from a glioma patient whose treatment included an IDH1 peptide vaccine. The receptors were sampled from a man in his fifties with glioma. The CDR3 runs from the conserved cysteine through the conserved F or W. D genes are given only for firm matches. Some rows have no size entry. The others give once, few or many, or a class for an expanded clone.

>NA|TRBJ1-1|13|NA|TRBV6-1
CASRTQQDTEAFF
TGTGCCAGCAGAACCCAGCAGGACACTGAAGCTTTCTTT
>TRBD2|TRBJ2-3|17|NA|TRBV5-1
CASSGGLAGGRADTQYF
TGCGCCAGCAGCGGTGGACTAGCGGGGGGGAGGGCAGATACGCAGTATTTT
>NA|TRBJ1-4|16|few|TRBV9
CASSVALYGHDGELFF
TGTGCCAGCAGCGTAGCCCTCTACGGACACGATGGGGAACTGTTTTTT
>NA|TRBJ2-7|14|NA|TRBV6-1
CASSEVGGRYEQYF
TGTGCCAGCAGTGAAGTAGGGGGGAGATACGAGCAGTACTTC
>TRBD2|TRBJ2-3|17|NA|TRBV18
CASSRSTTGGSRDTQYF
TGTGCCAGCTCACGCTCTACAACGGGAGGGTCCAGGGATACGCAGTATTTT
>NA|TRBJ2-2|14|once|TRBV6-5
CASSYGTLTGELFF
TGTGCCAGCAGTTACGGGACCCTCACCGGGGAGCTGTTTTTT
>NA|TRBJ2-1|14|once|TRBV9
CASSVVTGINEQFF
TGTGCCAGCAGCGTAGTTACAGGGATAAATGAGCAGTTCTTC
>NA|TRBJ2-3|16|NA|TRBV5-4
CASSEPRGASTDTQYF
TGTGCCAGCAGCGAACCCCGGGGGGCTAGCACAGATACGCAGTATTTT
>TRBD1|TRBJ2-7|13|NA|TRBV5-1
CASRPGQGYEQYF
TGCGCCAGCAGACCGGGACAGGGTTACGAGCAGTACTTC
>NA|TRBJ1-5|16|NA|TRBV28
CASGLLDSYSNQPQHF
TGTGCCAGCGGCCTACTGGACAGTTATAGCAATCAGCCCCAGCATTTT
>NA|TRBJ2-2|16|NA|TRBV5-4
CASSLEVQGSTGELFF
TGTGCCAGCAGCTTGGAGGTTCAGGGAAGCACCGGGGAGCTGTTTTTT
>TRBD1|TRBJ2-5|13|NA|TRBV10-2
CAIGRGGGETQYF
TGCGCCATCGGAAGAGGGGGCGGGGAGACCCAGTACTTC
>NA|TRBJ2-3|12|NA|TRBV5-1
CASSSQADTQYF
TGCGCCAGCAGCTCGCAGGCCGATACGCAGTATTTT
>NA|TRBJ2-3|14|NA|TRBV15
CATRGTAGRDTQYF
TGTGCCACCAGAGGGACTGCGGGCCGGGATACGCAGTATTTT